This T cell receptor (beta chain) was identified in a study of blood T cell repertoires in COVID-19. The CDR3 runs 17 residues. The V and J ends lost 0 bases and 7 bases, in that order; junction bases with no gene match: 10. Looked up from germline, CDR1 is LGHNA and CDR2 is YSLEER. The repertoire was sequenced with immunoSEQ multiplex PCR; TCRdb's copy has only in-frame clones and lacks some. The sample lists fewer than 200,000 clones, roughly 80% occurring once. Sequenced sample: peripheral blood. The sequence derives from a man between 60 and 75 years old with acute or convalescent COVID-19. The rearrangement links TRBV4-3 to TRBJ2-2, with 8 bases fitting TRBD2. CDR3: CASSQDPAGGSNGELFF. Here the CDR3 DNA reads TGCGCCAGCAGCCAAGATCCTGCGGGGGGTTCCAACGGGGAGCTGTTTTTT.